Following are 24 T cell receptor beta chains from one sample sequenced in a study of post-analysis software for immune sequencing data. Findings of the study overall: Comparison of patients with controls showed five or six TRBV segments more frequent in patients, TRBV5-6, TRBV5-1 and TRBV20-1 among them.

No antigen has been identified for these receptors. Researchers reported that TCR beta cDNA libraries carried unique molecular identifiers. TCRdb ran MiXCR on the PCR reads and lists one entry per CDR3 protein. The table records approximately 400,000 distinct CDR3 sequences, around 37% of them present only once. Source material: blood. The receptors derive from a girl aged 10 to 17 with multiple sclerosis.

This clonotype has only a few counts. The chain links TRBV24-1 to TRBJ1-1, with 9 bases identical to TRBD1. Germline CDR1 and CDR2: KGHDR and SFDVKD. Trimming at V came to 7 bases and at J to 11 bases, leaving 13 bases not matched to a gene. The CDR3 consists of 14 residues. In DNA form, the CDR3 reads TGTGCCACCAGCCTTGGACAGGGGTCGGGCGGGGCTTTCTTT. It codes for CATSLGQGSGGAFF.

This clonotype has at least ten counts. This chain connects TRBV3-1 to TRBJ2-3; D call uncertain. This CDR3 spans 14 amino acids. Germline CDR1 LGHDT, CDR2 YNNKEL (reference sequence). V was pared by 3 bases and J by 0 bases, with 7 bases between. This chain's CDR3 is CASSHGSSTDTQYF. In nucleotides, the CDR3 is TGTGCCAGCAGCCACGGTTCTAGCACAGATACGCAGTATTTT.

In its sample, this clonotype was seen many times. J is TRBJ2-3 and V is TRBV5-1, with no clear D. CDR3 size: 12 residues. Trimming cost V 1 base and J 4 bases, with 4 bases left between them. CDR1 is SGHRS, CDR2 YFSETQ, per germline. Here the CDR3 reads CASSLFSDTQYF. CDR3 bases: TGCGCCAGCAGCTTGTTTTCAGATACGCAGTATTTT.

This clonotype was seen more than once but under ten times. A clone one base away is much larger, so this may be a read error. The chain joins TRBV4-1 to TRBJ1-1; D unresolved. CDR3 size: 13 residues. Germline CDR1 MGHRA, CDR2 YSYEKL. CDR3: CTSSQREVTEAFF. The CDR3 DNA reads as TGCACCAGCAGCCAGAGGGAGGTCACTGAAGCTTTCTTT.

The gene calls are TRBV7-6 and TRBJ1-6; 8 bases line up with TRBD1. Trimming cost V 5 bases and J 5 bases; bases outside gene matches: 11. CDR3 length equals 17 residues. Germline CDR1 is SGHVS and CDR2 is FNYEAQ. This CDR3 reads CASSGLQGASDNSPLHF. The CDR3 coding sequence is TGTGCCAGCAGCGGTCTCCAGGGGGCTTCGGATAATTCACCCCTCCACTTT.

The rearrangement links TRBV15 to TRBJ2-7; 7 bases map to TRBD2. The germline V gene has CDR1 LNHNV and CDR2 YYDKDF (reference sequence). V gave up 0 bases and J gave up 5 bases; unmatched junction bases: 1. The CDR3 is made up of 13 amino acids. CDR3 residues: CATSRDAGDEQYF. In nucleotides, the CDR3 is TGTGCCACCAGCAGAGATGCGGGGGACGAGCAGTACTTC.

This chain joins TRBV12-3 or TRBV12-4 and TRBJ2-1, with 15 bases lining up with TRBD2. This CDR3 spans 17 amino acids. After removal of 5 bases from V and 0 bases from J, the junction contained 2 bases not matched to a gene. In DNA form, the CDR3 reads TGTGCCAGCAGTCGGACTAGCGGGGGGGCCTCCTACAATGAGCAGTTCTTC. It is translated as CASSRTSGGASYNEQFF.

In this sample, this clonotype turned up many times. V usage is TRBV6-5 and J usage is TRBJ2-7; a weak D match, TRBD1 (8 bases). V was clipped by 4 bases and J by 4 bases, with 23 bases between them. This CDR3 has 17 amino acids. Looked up from germline, CDR1 is MNHEY and CDR2 is SVGAGI. CDR3 sequence reads: CASSSQGAGVSLYEQYF. The DNA for the CDR3 is TGTGCCAGCAGTTCCCAGGGGGCGGGAGTGTCTCTTTACGAGCAGTACTTC.

The V call is TRBV6-2 or TRBV6-3, the J call TRBJ2-7, with D possibly TRBD2 on 5 matching bases. V shed 2 bases and J shed 3 bases, with 11 bases lying between them. Germline V lookup: CDR1 MNHEY, CDR2 SVGEGT. CDR3 size: 14 residues. The CDR3 is CASSYGPGGYEQYF. For the CDR3, the DNA is TGTGCCAGCAGTTACGGCCCAGGAGGCTACGAGCAGTACTTC.

This chain joins TRBV20-1 and TRBJ1-2; TRBD1 might be the D (5 bases). The CDR3 runs 14 residues. V lost 3 bases, J lost 5 bases, and 16 bases lay in between. Germline V lookup: CDR1 DFQATT, CDR2 SNEGSKA (reference sequence). The CDR3 DNA is TGCAGTGCTAGTGGGCAGGGCACTACTTATGGCTACACCTTC. Translated: CSASGQGTTYGYTF.

The table lists this clonotype with a few counts. The rearrangement uses TRBV5-5 and TRBJ2-3; D gene uncertain. V was shortened by 1 base and J by 0 bases, with 12 bases between the two germline ends. The CDR3 length is 16 residues. The germline V gene encodes CDR1 SGHKS and CDR2 YYEKEE (reference sequence). The CDR3 sequence is CASSLYWAASTDTQYF. In nucleotides, the CDR3 is TGTGCCAGCAGCTTGTATTGGGCAGCGAGCACAGATACGCAGTATTTT.

The chain links TRBV20-1 to TRBJ1-1, with D tentatively TRBD1 (5 bases). The germline V gene has CDR1 DFQATT and CDR2 SNEGSKA (reference sequence). This CDR3 region has 15 residues. Trimming pared 6 bases from V and 0 bases from J, leaving 17 bases between. CDR3 amino acids: CSALLAGRMNTEAFF. CDR3 coding DNA: TGCAGTGCCCTCCTAGCGGGACGGATGAACACTGAAGCTTTCTTT.

This clonotype turned up a few times. V usage is TRBV29-1 and J usage is TRBJ2-5, with D possibly TRBD2 on 5 matching bases. There are 15 residues in the CDR3. V shed 4 bases and J shed 4 bases, with 19 bases lying between them. Germline V gives CDR1 SQVTM, CDR2 ANQGSEA. The CDR3 loop reads CSVAPGGNGGETQYF. For the CDR3, the DNA is TGCAGCGTTGCCCCGGGCGGCAACGGAGGAGAGACCCAGTACTTC.

This clonotype was found a few times. V usage is TRBV29-1 and J usage is TRBJ2-3, with D possibly TRBD1 on 6 matching bases. The CDR3 contains 11 residues. The V end was cut by 4 bases, the J end by 4 bases, with 6 bases between. The germline V gene has CDR1 SQVTM and CDR2 ANQGSEA. CDR3 loop: CSVAGADTQYF. DNA for the CDR3: TGCAGCGTTGCAGGGGCAGATACGCAGTATTTT.

This chain joins TRBV28 and TRBJ2-3; 9 nucleotides line up with TRBD2. The CDR3 consists of 15 residues. CDR1 and CDR2 from the germline V gene are MDHEN and SYDVKM. V shed 5 bases, J shed 4 bases, and the junction held 7 bases outside the gene matches. The CDR3 loop reads CASSPLAGEADTQYF. In DNA form, the CDR3 reads TGTGCCAGCAGTCCCTTAGCGGGAGAGGCAGATACGCAGTATTTT.

In DNA, the CDR3 is TGCAGTGCTAGAATGGGCAGGGGGCCTTACGAGCAGTACTTC. It yields the protein CSARMGRGPYEQYF. The genes are TRBV20-1 and TRBJ2-7; 8 bases map to TRBD1. V was pared by 2 bases and J by 4 bases, with 7 bases of the junction left unmatched. This CDR3 region has 14 residues. Per germline, CDR1 DFQATT and CDR2 SNEGSKA (reference sequence).

J is TRBJ2-4 and V is TRBV5-1; D is possibly TRBD1 (6 bases). Trimming removed 0 bases from V and 9 bases from J, with 16 bases in between. CDR3 length: 15 residues. In germline, CDR1 is SGHRS, CDR2 YFSETQ. DNA of the CDR3: TGCGCCAGCAGCTTGGCGGGACAAGAGGAAACCATTCAGTACTTC. Translation gives CASSLAGQEETIQYF.

This clonotype has more than one count but fewer than ten. This rearrangement joins TRBV10-3 to TRBJ1-2; D is unresolved. This CDR3 is 15 amino acids long. The germline CDR1 and CDR2 sequences are ENHRY and SYGVKD. The V end was cut by 0 bases, the J end by 8 bases, with 16 bases between. CDR3 sequence reads: CAISESPADGWGYTF. CDR3 bases: TGTGCCATCAGTGAGTCTCCCGCTGACGGATGGGGCTACACCTTC.

In its sample, this clonotype was seen a few times. This rearrangement joins TRBV10-3 to TRBJ2-1; TRBD2 agrees at 8 bases. Germline CDR1 reads ENHRY; CDR2 reads SYGVKD. This CDR3 comprises 17 residues. V gave up 6 bases and J gave up 0 bases; unmatched junction bases: 10. The CDR3, as DNA: TGTGCCATCAGCCTCGTAAAGCGGGGGTCCTCCTACAATGAGCAGTTCTTC. This codes for CAISLVKRGSSYNEQFF.

This rearrangement joins TRBV20-1 to TRBJ1-3; possibly TRBD1 for D (5 bases). CDR3 length equals 14 residues. The germline V gene has CDR1 DFQATT and CDR2 SNEGSKA (reference sequence). Between the trimmed V and J ends, which lost 0 bases and 3 bases, there was a span of 9 bases. The CDR3 DNA reads TGCAGTGCTAGAGAGGCGGGACTTGGAAACACCATATATTTT. Translation gives CSAREAGLGNTIYF.

The chain combines TRBV18 with TRBJ1-5; D is perhaps TRBD1 (6 bases). Trimming removed 2 bases at V and 2 bases at J, with 10 bases between. CDR3 length: 15 residues. CDR1 and CDR2 (germline): KGHSH, LQKENI. This CDR3 reads CASSPSGGRNQPQHF. CDR3 sequence (DNA): TGTGCCAGCTCACCATCCGGGGGCCGCAATCAGCCCCAGCATTTT.

This clonotype was recorded only once. This may come from a read error, since a much larger clone is one base off. The chain couples TRBV5-5 to TRBJ1-2; 8 bases line up with TRBD1. Germline V gene lookup returns CDR1 SGHKS and CDR2 YYEKEE (reference sequence). This CDR3 is 13 amino acids long. CDR3 nucleotide sequence: TGTGCCAGCAACTTGGGACAGGCCTATGGCTACACCTTC. Translated: CASNLGQAYGYTF.

V gene TRBV29-1 combines with J gene TRBJ1-2; 9 bases are shared with TRBD1. The length of the CDR3 is 17 residues. Trimming at V came to 4 bases and at J to 0 bases, leaving 12 bases not matched to a gene. Germline V gene data show CDR1 as SQVTM and CDR2 as ANQGSEA. CDR3 in amino acids: CSVVEGTGSPSNYGYTF. In nucleotides, the CDR3 is TGCAGCGTTGTGGAGGGGACAGGGAGTCCCTCTAACTATGGCTACACCTTC.

V gene TRBV5-1 combines with J gene TRBJ2-2, with D possibly TRBD2 on 6 matching bases. CDR3 size: 22 residues. CDR1 and CDR2 from the germline V gene are SGHRS and YFSETQ. Trimming took 0 bases from V and 9 from J, leaving 36 bases between them. The DNA for the CDR3 is TGCGCCAGCAGCTTGGCGTCGGCGGGACCCCCTAAGGAGGTGAGGTCGACGCGGGAGCTGTTTTTT. Translation: CASSLASAGPPKEVRSTRELFF.